This T cell receptor beta chain was profiled in a study of blood T cell repertoires in COVID-19. On the study more broadly: The study drew acute and convalescent COVID-19 samples from the United States, Italy and Spain. Sources were T cells, B-cell-depleted T cells, or PBMCs; the material itself was cDNA or gDNA.

Authors' methods: Estimated nucleated cell counts came from reference gene primer amplification. The assay was immunoSEQ multiplex PCR, and TCRdb's table has in-frame clones only and misses some. From that table come the V and J calls and clone size; the DNA was used to work out D and trimming. The sample consists of fewer than 30,000 clones, roughly 94% of them appearing once. The CDR3 runs 15 residues. V shed 2 bases and J shed 3 bases, with 13 bases lying between them. Germline V lookup: CDR1 SGHAT, CDR2 FQNNGV. Sequencing was carried out using peripheral blood. The rearrangement uses TRBV11-2 and TRBJ2-5; perhaps TRBD1 as D (6 bases). This sequence was found in a human donor with active COVID-19. The donor label of this sample is uncertain. The CDR3 sequence is CASSLYTRTEETQYF. For the CDR3, the DNA is TGTGCCAGCAGCTTATATACTCGGACAGAAGAGACCCAGTACTTC. The variable domain in full, with the rest retrieved from reference TRBV11-2 and TRBJ2-5, is EAGVAQSPRYKIIEKRQSVAFWCNPISGHATLYWYQQILGQGPKLLIQFQNNGVVDDSQLPKDRFSAERLKGVDSTLKIQPAKLEDSAVYLCASSLYTRTEETQYFGPGTRLLVL.